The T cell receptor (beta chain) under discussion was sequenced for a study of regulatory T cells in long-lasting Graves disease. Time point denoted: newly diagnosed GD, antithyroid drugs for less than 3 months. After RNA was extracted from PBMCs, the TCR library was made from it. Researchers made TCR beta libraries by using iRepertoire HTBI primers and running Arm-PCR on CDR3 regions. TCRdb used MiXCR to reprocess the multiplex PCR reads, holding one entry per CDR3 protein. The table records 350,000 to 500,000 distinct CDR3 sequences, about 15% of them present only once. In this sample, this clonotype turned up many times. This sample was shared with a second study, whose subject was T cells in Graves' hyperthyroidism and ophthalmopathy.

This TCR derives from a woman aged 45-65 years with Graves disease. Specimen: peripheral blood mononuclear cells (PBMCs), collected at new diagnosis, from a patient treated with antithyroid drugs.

CDR3 sequence reads: CASVGGADQPQHF. CDR3 DNA sequence: TGTGCCAGCGTTGGGGGGGCCGATCAGCCCCAGCATTTT. This chain joins TRBV28 and TRBJ1-5, with D perhaps TRBD1 (6 bases). The CDR3 contains 13 residues. Trimming pared 8 bases from V and 5 bases from J, leaving 13 bases between. In germline, CDR1 is MDHEN, CDR2 SYDVKM.